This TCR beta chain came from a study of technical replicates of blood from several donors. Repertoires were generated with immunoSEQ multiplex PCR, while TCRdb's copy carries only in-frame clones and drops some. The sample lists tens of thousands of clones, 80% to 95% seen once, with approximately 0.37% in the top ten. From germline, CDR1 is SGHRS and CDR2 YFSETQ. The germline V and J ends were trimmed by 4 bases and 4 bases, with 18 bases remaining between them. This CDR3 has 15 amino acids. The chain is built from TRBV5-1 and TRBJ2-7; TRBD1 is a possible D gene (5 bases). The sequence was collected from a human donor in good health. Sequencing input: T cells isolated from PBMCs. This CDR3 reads CASSLQFGHIYEQYF. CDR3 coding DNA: TGCGCCAGCAGCCTTCAATTTGGACACATTTACGAGCAGTACTTC.